This T cell receptor beta chain was recorded in a study of identical twins. Using its own MiXCR run on the 5' RACE reads, TCRdb lists one record per CDR3 protein. The profile shows 600,000 to 800,000 distinct CDR3 sequences, approximately 22% of them singletons. V trimming: 6 bases; J trimming: 3 bases; junction bases outside the gene matches: 9. The CDR3 is made up of 15 amino acids. The germline V gene has CDR1 ENHRY and CDR2 SYGVKD. These same records also appear under a second study, on T cells expressing NK-cell markers.

Material: PBMCs. The TCR originated in a woman between 18 and 29 years old in good health. The rearrangement joins TRBV10-3 to TRBJ2-7; TRBD1 agrees at 9 bases. DNA for the CDR3: TGTGCCATCAGGGGACCGGGACAGGGACACTACGAGCAGTACTTC. The encoded protein is CAIRGPGQGHYEQYF.